These T cell receptor beta chains were read from a single sample in a study of T cells after yellow fever vaccination. TCRdb processed the 5' RACE reads anew with MiXCR; each CDR3 protein has one entry. The sample lists 450,000 to 600,000 distinct CDR3 sequences; less than 15% were seen once. This specimen was PBMCs, taken on the day of the yellow fever booster vaccination. Source of these receptors: a man aged 25-40 years who received the YFV17D yellow fever vaccine. CDR3s include the opening cysteine and the closing phenylalanine or tryptophan. Each record gives: J gene, V gene, clone size, D gene, CDR3 DNA, CDR3 protein. A D gene is named only where the DNA matches it firmly. Part of the rows lack a size; the others show once, few, many or a class for expanded clones.

TRBJ2-1 TRBV9 - - TGTGCCAGCACCGTCGGGGGTAGCTCCTACAATGAGCAGTTCTTC CASTVGGSSYNEQFF
TRBJ1-1 TRBV3-1 few TRBD1 TGTGCCAGCAGCCAAGTGGTAGGGGGCAAGCGAGCTTTCTTT CASSQVVGGKRAFF
TRBJ2-7 TRBV5-1 few TRBD2 TGCGCCAGCAGCTTGGTCGGGACTAGCGGGCTCGACGAGCAGTACTTC CASSLVGTSGLDEQYF
TRBJ1-1 TRBV7-2 few - TGTGCCAGCAGCCCGATCCCTACAGGGAGGCCTGAAGCTTTCTTT CASSPIPTGRPEAFF
TRBJ2-6 TRBV28 - TRBD1 TGTGCCGCTACTCATGGGACAGGGAAGACTGGGGCCAACGTCCTGACTTTC CAATHGTGKTGANVLTF
TRBJ1-2 TRBV27 - - TGTGCCAGCAGTTTAATTAGAGGGTCCGGCTACACCTTC CASSLIRGSGYTF
TRBJ1-5 TRBV5-6 few - TGTGCCAGCAGCTTCTCAGACGGGGGCGGCAATCAGCCCCAGCATTTT CASSFSDGGGNQPQHF
TRBJ2-7 TRBV28 few TRBD2 TGTGCCTGTAAGCGGGAGGCCCCCTACGAGCAGTACTTC CACKREAPYEQYF
TRBJ2-7 TRBV30 - TRBD1 TGTGCCTGGAGTGTACAGGGGGCCTACGAGCAGTACTTC CAWSVQGAYEQYF
TRBJ2-2 TRBV5-1 - - TGCGCCAGCAGATATGGACAGAACACCGGGGAGCTGTTTTTT CASRYGQNTGELFF
TRBJ2-3 TRBV5-1 - TRBD1 TGCGCCAGCCAAGGACAGGTGTCTAGCACAGATACGCAGTATTTT CASQGQVSSTDTQYF
TRBJ2-3 TRBV12-3/TRBV12-4 - TRBD2 TGTGCCAGCACATGGGAGGGCCTGCGCACAGATACGCAGTATTTT CASTWEGLRTDTQYF
TRBJ2-5 TRBV2 - - TGTGCCAGCAGTGAAGGGGCACTCCAAGAGACCCAGTACTTC CASSEGALQETQYF
TRBJ2-3 TRBV4-3 many TRBD2 TGCGCCAGCAGCCTCCGGACTAGCGGGAGGGGATCGACAGATACGCAGTATTTT CASSLRTSGRGSTDTQYF
TRBJ2-5 TRBV5-6 few - TGTGCCAGCAGCTTCGCCTGGCAAGAGACCCAGTACTTC CASSFAWQETQYF
TRBJ2-7 TRBV20-1 few - TGCAGTGCTAGCCGGGACAACCTCTACGAGCAGTACTTC CSASRDNLYEQYF
TRBJ2-7 TRBV14 - - TGTGCCAGCAGCGGCCTGGGACGGAAGGGCTACGAGCAGTACTTC CASSGLGRKGYEQYF
TRBJ2-1 TRBV7-8 - - TGTGCCAGCAGCTTTGGGACTCGAATATACAATGAGCAGATCTTC CASSFGTRIYNEQIF
TRBJ2-1 TRBV4-2 - - TGTGCCAGCAGCCAAGATAACTTCGCATTCCCGTTCTTC CASSQDNFAFPFF
TRBJ2-7 TRBV5-4 few - TGTGCCAGCAGCTCTGGGGGCACTACCTCCTACGAGCAGTACTTC CASSSGGTTSYEQYF
TRBJ2-7 TRBV27 - TRBD1 TGTGCCAGCAGTCTAGTGGGACAGGCCTTCTACGAGCAGTACTTC CASSLVGQAFYEQYF
TRBJ2-2 TRBV5-1 - - TGCGCCAGCAGCCTGAGCTCAGGGTTTACCGGGGAGCTGTTTTTT CASSLSSGFTGELFF
TRBJ2-7 TRBV7-2 - TRBD2 TGTGCCAGCAGCTTACGAGCGCCTAGCGGGACCCAGGAGCAGTACTTC CASSLRAPSGTQEQYF
TRBJ1-3 TRBV6-6 - - TGTGCCAGCAGCACGGATGTTGGAAACACCATATATTTT CASSTDVGNTIYF
TRBJ1-2 TRBV10-2 - - TGCGCCAGCAGCTTCAGAAGAAACACGTATGGCTACACCTTC CASSFRRNTYGYTF
TRBJ2-3 TRBV7-6 - TRBD2 TGTGCCAGCAGCCCAAGTACTAGCGGGCGGAATACGCAGTATTTT CASSPSTSGRNTQYF
TRBJ2-5 TRBV29-1 - TRBD1 TGCAGCGGGACCTGGACAGGGAAAGAGACCCAGTACTTC CSGTWTGKETQYF
TRBJ2-5 TRBV7-2 few TRBD2 TGTGCCAGCACCCTAGCGGGAGCCTTGGAGGCCCAGTACTTC CASTLAGALEAQYF
TRBJ1-6 TRBV12-3/TRBV12-4 few - TGTGCCAGCAGCCGCAGACAGATAAGCTCCTATAATTCACCCCTCCACTTT CASSRRQISSYNSPLHF
TRBJ1-1 TRBV27 - - TGTGCCACCACGCGGGGATCTGAAGCTTTCTTT CATTRGSEAFF
TRBJ2-5 TRBV7-8 - - TGTGCCGGCAAAGCGTCCGTTGGAGAAGAGACCCAGTACTTC CAGKASVGEETQYF
TRBJ1-2 TRBV5-1 - - TGCGCCAGCAGCTTGGAGTGGGGGGCTGGTGGCTACACCTTC CASSLEWGAGGYTF
TRBJ2-1 TRBV7-9 - - TGTGCCAGCAGTCAAAAAGCCGGCAATGAGCAGTTCTTC CASSQKAGNEQFF
TRBJ2-7 TRBV5-4 - - TGTGCCAGCAGCTTCGGGAGAGGAGGTACACCTAACTACGAGCAGTACTTC CASSFGRGGTPNYEQYF
TRBJ2-7 TRBV11-2 - TRBD2 TGTGCCAGCAGCTTAGGGGAACTAGCGGGAGATTGGGAAGAAGAGCAGTACTTC CASSLGELAGDWEEEQYF
TRBJ2-2 TRBV28 - - TGTGCCGCGGGGCAGCCGAACACCGGGGAGCTGTTTTTT CAAGQPNTGELFF